The rows below give T cell receptor beta chains drawn from one sample of a study of breast tumors, draining lymph nodes, adjacent tissues. TCRdb fed the multiplex PCR reads into MiXCR, producing one record per CDR3 protein. Among more than 80,000 distinct CDR3 sequences listed, 30% were seen once. Sequencing was performed on axillary lymph node tissue. Source of these receptors: a female donor with breast cancer. Some clones in this sample may be carry-over from other donors' samples. Both conserved end residues are part of each CDR3.

v_gene	j_gene	CDR3aa
TRBV7-2	TRBJ1-2	CASSLIPGPNYGYTF
TRBV6-1	TRBJ1-1	CASRDSRINTEAFF
TRBV9	TRBJ2-2	CASSGRQGRTGELFF
TRBV6-5	TRBJ2-1	CASRAGGSYNEQFF
TRBV20-1	TRBJ2-5	CSATFWGRETQYF
TRBV10-2	TRBJ2-1	CASTLAGSYNEQFF
TRBV7-9	TRBJ1-4	CASSSGTWNEKLFF
TRBV9	TRBJ1-3	CASSVGGNTIYF
TRBV27	TRBJ2-7	CASSWGRALGEQYF
TRBV7-2	TRBJ1-3	CASSTRNAGNTIYF
TRBV10-3	TRBJ2-1	CAISVQGGGLNEQFF
TRBV20-1	TRBJ2-4	CSAKTRAKNIQYF
TRBV12-3/TRBV12-4	TRBJ1-2	CASSSSSSGYTF
TRBV18	TRBJ1-3	CASSSQGKGNTIYF
TRBV18	TRBJ2-3	CASSLWAGDTDTQYF
TRBV6-5	TRBJ2-7	CASSPTPGQFYEQYF
TRBV7-2	TRBJ1-1	CASSLVGTGTYTEAFF
TRBV12-3/TRBV12-4	TRBJ1-5	CASSWGQGYSNQPQHF
TRBV20-1	TRBJ2-5	CSARLAGEETQYF
TRBV6-5	TRBJ1-5	CASSPGTRNQPQHF
TRBV20-1	TRBJ1-4	CSARRGETTNEKLFF
TRBV30	TRBJ1-2	CAWSSTGGAYGYTF